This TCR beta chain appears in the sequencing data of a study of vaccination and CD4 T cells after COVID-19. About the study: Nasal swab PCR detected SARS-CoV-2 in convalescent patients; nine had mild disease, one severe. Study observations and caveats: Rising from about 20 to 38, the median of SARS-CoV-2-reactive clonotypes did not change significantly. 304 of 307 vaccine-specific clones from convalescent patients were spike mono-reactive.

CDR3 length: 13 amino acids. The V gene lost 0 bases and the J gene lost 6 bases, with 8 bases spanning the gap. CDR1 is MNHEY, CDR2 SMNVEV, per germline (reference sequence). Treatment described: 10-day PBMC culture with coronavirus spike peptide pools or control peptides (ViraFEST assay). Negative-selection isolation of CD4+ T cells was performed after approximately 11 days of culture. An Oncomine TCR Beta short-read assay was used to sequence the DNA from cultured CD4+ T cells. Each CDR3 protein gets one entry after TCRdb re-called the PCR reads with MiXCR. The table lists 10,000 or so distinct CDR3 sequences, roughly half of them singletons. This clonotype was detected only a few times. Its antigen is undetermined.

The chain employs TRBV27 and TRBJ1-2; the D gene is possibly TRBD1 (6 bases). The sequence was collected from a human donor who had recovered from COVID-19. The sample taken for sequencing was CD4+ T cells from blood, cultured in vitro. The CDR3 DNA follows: TGTGCCAGCAGTTTATCAGGGGGGAATGGCTACACCTTC. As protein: CASSLSGGNGYTF.